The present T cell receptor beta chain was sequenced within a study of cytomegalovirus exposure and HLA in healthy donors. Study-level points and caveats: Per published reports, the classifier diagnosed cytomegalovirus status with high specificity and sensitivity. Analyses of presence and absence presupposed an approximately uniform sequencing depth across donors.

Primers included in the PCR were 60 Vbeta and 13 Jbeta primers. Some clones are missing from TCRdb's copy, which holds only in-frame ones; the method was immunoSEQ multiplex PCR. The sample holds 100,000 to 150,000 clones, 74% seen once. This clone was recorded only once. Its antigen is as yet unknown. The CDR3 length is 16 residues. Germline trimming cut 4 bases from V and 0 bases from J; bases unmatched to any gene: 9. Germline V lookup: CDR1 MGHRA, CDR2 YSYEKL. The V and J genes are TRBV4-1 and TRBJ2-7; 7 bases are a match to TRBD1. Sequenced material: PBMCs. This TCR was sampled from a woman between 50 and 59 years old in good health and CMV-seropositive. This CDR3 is CASSRTGTAISYEQYF. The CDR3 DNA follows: TGCGCCAGCAGCCGAACCGGGACAGCTATCTCCTACGAGCAGTACTTC.